This T cell receptor beta chain was found in a study of T cell changes during pregnancy in multiple sclerosis. The junction had 9 bases not matched to a gene; V was cut back by 2 bases and J by 10 bases. Germline V lookup: CDR1 MNHNY, CDR2 SVGAGI (reference sequence). This CDR3 region has 15 residues. Assay: immunoSEQ multiplex PCR; the TCRdb copy retains only in-frame clones and omits some. The repertoire consists of tens of thousands of clones, with nearly 90% occurring once and the leading ten covering 1.2%. The receptor was isolated from a female donor with multiple sclerosis, enrolled in a pregnancy study. The specimen comprised CD4+ T cells from peripheral blood mononuclear cells, sampled after pregnancy. The chain couples TRBV6-6 to TRBJ2-1; 9 bases are a match to TRBD2. CDR3 coding DNA: TGTGCCAGCAGTTACCCTAGCGGGATTAATAGAGAGCAGTTCTTC. This sequence encodes CASSYPSGINREQFF.